These T cell receptor beta chains were read from a single sample in a study of shared clonotypes between healthy human individuals. Sequencing was performed with immunoSEQ multiplex PCR; in TCRdb, only in-frame clones are kept and a portion is missing. The sample has about 590,000 clones, nearly 97% seen once. Sequencing was carried out using naive CD8+ T cells sorted from blood. These receptors were taken from a woman aged 25 to 39 in good health. The CDR3 runs from the conserved cysteine through the conserved F or W. A D gene is named only where the DNA matches it firmly. A row's size may be missing; if present it is once, few, many or a size class.

abundance	j_gene	d_gene	v_gene	CDR3aa	CDR3nt
.	TRBJ2-7	TRBD2	TRBV5-4	CASSLDVSSGSGQYF	TGTGCCAGCAGCTTGGACGTATCTAGCGGGAGCGGGCAGTACTTC
.	TRBJ2-7	.	TRBV10-2	CASSKPVGRIHEQYF	TGCGCCAGCAGTAAGCCGGTCGGGAGAATCCACGAGCAGTACTTC
.	TRBJ1-1	.	TRBV28	CASTFPVNTEAFF	TGTGCCAGCACTTTTCCGGTGAACACTGAAGCTTTCTTT
.	TRBJ2-5	TRBD1	TRBV7-9	CASRRTGPQETQYF	TGTGCCAGCAGACGGACAGGGCCACAAGAGACCCAGTACTTC
.	TRBJ1-3	.	TRBV7-9	CASSLASRGPWSGNTIYF	TGTGCCAGCAGCTTAGCGTCGCGGGGGCCTTGGTCTGGAAACACCATATATTTT
.	TRBJ2-7	TRBD2	TRBV4-1	CASSQEASGGPLEQYF	TGCGCCAGCAGCCAAGAGGCTAGCGGGGGACCATTGGAGCAGTACTTC
.	TRBJ2-2	TRBD1	TRBV28	CATFSGQGGTGELFF	TGTGCCACCTTCTCTGGACAGGGGGGAACCGGGGAGCTGTTTTTT
few	TRBJ2-7	TRBD1	TRBV28	CASSLGTGLHEQYF	TGTGCCAGCAGTTTAGGGACAGGGCTCCACGAGCAGTACTTC
.	TRBJ2-1	TRBD2	TRBV6-1	CASSFEGLAGHEQFF	TGTGCCAGCAGTTTTGAGGGACTAGCGGGACATGAGCAGTTCTTC
.	TRBJ1-3	.	TRBV28	CASSKRFSGNTIYF	TGTGCCAGCAGTAAACGCTTCTCTGGAAACACCATATATTTT
.	TRBJ2-3	TRBD2	TRBV6-1	CASSEPPGLDFDTQYF	TGTGCCAGCAGTGAACCGCCGGGACTAGATTTTGATACGCAGTATTTT
.	TRBJ2-7	.	TRBV5-1	CASSLEVGGTSTYEQYF	TGCGCCAGCAGCTTGGAAGTCGGGGGAACCTCCACCTACGAGCAGTACTTC
.	TRBJ2-1	.	TRBV7-9	CASSTGGNEQFF	TGTGCCAGCAGCACTGGGGGGAATGAGCAGTTCTTC
.	TRBJ2-1	.	TRBV28	CASRTGSYNEQFF	TGTGCCAGCAGGACAGGCTCCTACAATGAGCAGTTCTTC
.	TRBJ2-2	.	TRBV15	CATSRDRGTGFAGELFF	TGTGCCACCAGCAGAGATAGAGGAACAGGGTTCGCCGGGGAGCTGTTTTTT
.	TRBJ2-7	TRBD1	TRBV29-1	CSVIPGQGARRYEQYF	TGCAGCGTGATCCCGGGACAGGGGGCGAGGAGGTACGAGCAGTACTTC
.	TRBJ2-7	TRBD1	TRBV28	CASGRTGRRGQQYF	TGTGCCAGCGGCCGGACAGGGAGAAGGGGCCAGCAGTACTTC
.	TRBJ2-7	.	TRBV18	CASSPNRHEQYF	TGTGCCAGCTCACCAAACAGGCACGAGCAGTACTTC
.	TRBJ2-7	TRBD2	TRBV13	CASSLGGLAGGPSWEQYF	TGTGCCAGCAGCTTGGGGGGACTAGCGGGAGGGCCCTCCTGGGAGCAGTACTTC
.	TRBJ2-1	TRBD2	TRBV7-7	CASSLGSGADNEQFF	TGTGCCAGCAGCTTAGGTAGCGGGGCCGACAATGAGCAGTTCTTC
.	TRBJ2-1	.	TRBV5-4	CASSLALAGMYEQFF	TGTGCCAGCAGCTTGGCTCTAGCCGGCATGTATGAGCAGTTCTTC
.	TRBJ1-3	.	TRBV9	CASSDSSNSATGNTIYF	TGTGCCAGCAGTGACAGTTCTAATTCGGCTACTGGAAACACCATATATTTT
.	TRBJ1-5	TRBD1	TRBV6-1	CASSQGETLGQPQHF	TGTGCCAGCAGCCAGGGGGAGACGCTGGGGCAGCCCCAGCATTTT
.	TRBJ1-1	.	TRBV7-9	CASSPTSNTEAFF	TGTGCCAGCAGCCCGACGTCGAACACTGAAGCTTTCTTT
.	TRBJ2-3	TRBD2	TRBV4-1	CASSQDSLAALTDTQYF	TGCGCCAGCAGCCAAGATTCGCTAGCGGCGCTGACAGATACGCAGTATTTT
.	TRBJ2-1	.	TRBV27	CASCSGGTSYNEQFF	TGTGCCAGCTGTTCGGGCGGGACCTCCTACAATGAGCAGTTCTTC
.	TRBJ2-2	.	TRBV13	CASSLGLIANTGELFF	TGTGCCAGCAGCTTGGGACTGATAGCAAACACCGGGGAGCTGTTTTTT
.	TRBJ2-1	.	TRBV2	CASSVWESYNEQFF	TGTGCCAGCAGTGTATGGGAGTCTTACAATGAGCAGTTCTTC
few	TRBJ2-2	.	TRBV14	CASRRSGATGELFF	TGTGCCAGCAGACGAAGTGGGGCCACCGGGGAGCTGTTTTTT
.	TRBJ2-3	TRBD2	TRBV7-2	CASSGRTSGTSTDTQYF	TGTGCCAGCAGCGGGAGGACTAGCGGAACTAGCACAGATACGCAGTATTTT